The clone carrying this T cell receptor beta chain was counted a few times. The antigen remains unidentified. These data are taken from a study of CD8+ T cells in alopecia areata. Study-level background: Twice a day, 5 to 10 mg of oral tofacitinib was administered to treated patients.

Sequencing relied on a cDNA template that was reverse transcribed from extracted RNA. Profiling relied on immunoSEQ multiplex PCR, and the TCRdb table lists in-frame clones only, not all of them. This sample has more than 110,000 clones, with about 60% found just once. Study-wide findings and caveats: Among patients, TCR sharing was less clear than in mice, a difference possibly due in part to HLA diversity in the patient population.

The CDR3 covers 13 residues. V was trimmed by 4 bases and J by 11 bases, leaving 17 bases between them. Germline CDR1 reads SGHTA; CDR2 reads FQGNSA. Alopecia areata patients had lesional scalp punch biopsies and peripheral blood taken from them. Investigators sorted PBMCs to obtain both CD4+ and CD8+ T cells. This sequence was found in a human donor with alopecia areata. The chain uses TRBV7-2 and TRBJ1-1, with TRBD1 as a possible D gene (6 bases). Specimen: CD4+ T cells sorted from blood, collected at week 0. CDR3 DNA sequence: TGTGCCAGCAGCTCCCAAGGACAGTTGGATGCTTTCTTT. Amino acid sequence: CASSSQGQLDAFF.